Shown below are 26 T cell receptor beta chains from a single sample sequenced in a study of T cells after yellow fever vaccination. MiXCR was run by TCRdb on the 5' RACE reads, yielding one entry per CDR3 protein. Of some 500,000 distinct CDR3 sequences in the sample, about 13% were seen once. The specimen was PBMCs, collected on the day of the yellow fever booster vaccination. Receptors originate from a young man who received the YFV17D yellow fever vaccine.

In DNA, the CDR3 is TGTGCCAGCAGCTCAAGGGGAGGGGGCTACAGAGGCAATGAGCAGTTCTTC. Residues: CASSSRGGGYRGNEQFF. This chain uses TRBV5-8 with TRBJ2-1; D may correspond to TRBD1 or TRBD2 (7 bases each). This CDR3 region has 17 residues. With 3 bases removed from V and 6 bases from J, the gap between germline ends came to 22 bases. Germline V lookup: CDR1 SGHTS, CDR2 YDEGEE.

This clonotype was recorded a few times. V is TRBV7-8 and J is TRBJ2-3, with 11 positions matching TRBD2. The CDR3 covers 17 residues. Germline V lookup: CDR1 SGHVS, CDR2 FQNEAQ. The V segment lost 5 bases and the J segment 8 bases; nucleotides outside the gene matches: 15. CDR3 in DNA: TGTGCCAGCAGCCTCCGGCGACTAGCGGGGCCGGGGTTTACGCAGTATTTT. This codes for CASSLRRLAGPGFTQYF.

The rearrangement links TRBV7-2 to TRBJ2-2, with TRBD2 matching over 10 bases. The CDR3 sequence is 16 residues long. V was clipped by 3 bases and J by 6 bases; unmatched bases: 7. CDR1 is SGHTA, CDR2 FQGNSA, per germline. The CDR3 DNA sequence: TGTGCCAGCAGCTTCCTAGCGGGAGTGGCCGCCGGGGAGCTGTTTTTT. Translating it yields CASSFLAGVAAGELFF.

The chain joins TRBV20-1 to TRBJ2-5, with D possibly being TRBD2 (6 bases). The V end was cut by 6 bases, the J end by 3 bases, with 14 bases between. CDR1 is DFQATT and CDR2 is SNEGSKA in the germline V gene (reference sequence). CDR3 length: 13 residues. The chain's CDR3 is CSAPGGDEETQYF. CDR3 nucleotides: TGCAGTGCCCCGGGCGGGGACGAAGAGACCCAGTACTTC.

V and J are TRBV20-1 and TRBJ2-3; TRBD2 agrees at 12 bases. Germline CDR1 is DFQATT and CDR2 is SNEGSKA (reference sequence). Losses at the gene ends were 5 bases for V and 5 bases for J; bases not matched to a gene: 5. CDR3 length equals 14 residues. In DNA, the CDR3 is TGCAGTGCTTCCGGGACTAGCGGGTTAGATACGCAGTATTTT. Translated, it gives CSASGTSGLDTQYF.

This clonotype has a count of ten or more. This chain connects TRBV5-1 to TRBJ2-7; TRBD2 agrees at 7 bases. V shed 4 bases, J shed 6 bases, and the junction held 10 bases outside the gene matches. This CDR3 has 14 residues. Germline V lookup: CDR1 SGHRS, CDR2 YFSETQ. DNA of the CDR3: TGCGCCAGCAGCGCCGGGACTATCCTCTCCGAGCAGTACTTC. It translates to CASSAGTILSEQYF.

The chain joins TRBV20-1 to TRBJ2-3; 7 bases align to TRBD1. The junction had 2 bases not matched to a gene; V was cut back by 2 bases and J by 0 bases. Looked up from germline, CDR1 is DFQATT and CDR2 is SNEGSKA (reference sequence). The length of the CDR3 is 14 residues. The CDR3 DNA sequence: TGCAGTGCTAGAAGACAGGGAAGCACAGATACGCAGTATTTT. Translating gives CSARRQGSTDTQYF.

The genes are TRBV6-2 or TRBV6-3 and TRBJ1-1; 8 bases are a match to TRBD1. Germline values: CDR1 MNHEY, CDR2 SVGEGT. This CDR3 region has 14 residues. V trimming: 5 bases; J trimming: 5 bases; junction bases outside the gene matches: 7. CDR3 sequence (DNA): TGTGCCAGCAGTCTTCAGGGGGCGCGAACTGAAGCTTTCTTT. This translates into CASSLQGARTEAFF.

This clonotype was seen a few times. The chain employs TRBV18 and TRBJ2-1; 9 bases agree with TRBD2. CDR1 and CDR2 from the germline V gene are KGHSH and LQKENI. V gave up 3 bases and J gave up 5 bases; unmatched junction bases: 14. The CDR3 has 18 amino acids. CDR3 protein: CASSPPMSGRFLDNEQFF. DNA for the CDR3: TGTGCCAGCTCACCTCCTATGAGCGGGAGGTTCTTAGACAATGAGCAGTTCTTC.

This clonotype was recorded once. The chain joins TRBV11-3 to TRBJ2-1; perhaps TRBD1 as D (5 bases). The germline V gene encodes CDR1 SGHNT and CDR2 YENEEA. This CDR3 is built from 15 residues. The V and J ends lost 4 bases and 2 bases respectively, with 12 bases between them. CDR3 protein: CASSSGRGTYNEQFF. CDR3 coding DNA: TGTGCCAGCAGCTCCGGTAGGGGTACCTACAATGAGCAGTTCTTC.

This clonotype was recorded a few times. This chain links TRBV6-2 or TRBV6-3 with TRBJ2-1; the D gene is possibly TRBD2 (5 bases). CDR3 length equals 12 residues. V lost 2 bases to trimming and J lost 12 bases, with 11 bases between them. Germline-derived CDR1 and CDR2 are MNHEY and SVGEGT. The CDR3 loop is CASSYKGLTQFF. CDR3 nucleotide sequence: TGTGCCAGCAGTTACAAAGGACTCACGCAGTTCTTC.

The chain recombines TRBV3-1 with TRBJ2-1, with 8 positions matching TRBD1. The CDR3 runs to 15 residues. J was trimmed by 5 bases and V by 3 bases; bases with no gene match: 6. Germline loops: CDR1 LGHDT, CDR2 YNNKEL (reference sequence). For the CDR3, the DNA is TGTGCCAGCAGCCAGCCCGGACAGGGCCACAATGAGCAGTTCTTC. Its protein is CASSQPGQGHNEQFF.

This clonotype came up once. For the CDR3, the DNA is TGTGCCAGCAGTTCCACCGGGACAGGGGGCCGGTGGGAGACCCAGTACTTC. It translates to CASSSTGTGGRWETQYF. The chain links TRBV6-2 or TRBV6-3 to TRBJ2-5, with 12 bases fitting TRBD1. Trimming removed 4 bases from V and 5 bases from J; junction bases left unmatched: 11. This CDR3 spans 17 amino acids. Germline V gene lookup returns CDR1 MNHEY and CDR2 SVGEGT.

This clonotype turned up a few times. The chain joins TRBV30 to TRBJ2-5, with 8 bases matching TRBD2. V dropped 2 bases and J dropped 4; count of bases not matched to a gene: 9. Germline CDR1 GTSNPN, CDR2 SVGIG (reference sequence). This CDR3 region has 15 residues. This CDR3 is CAWSLTGLVGETQYF. CDR3 sequence (DNA): TGTGCCTGGAGTCTAACGGGACTAGTCGGAGAGACCCAGTACTTC.

The chain combines TRBV5-1 with TRBJ2-1; no definite D call. V lost 0 bases and J 0 bases, leaving 10 bases between the germline ends. Germline V gene data show CDR1 as SGHRS and CDR2 as YFSETQ. The CDR3 contains 16 residues. The CDR3 sequence: CASSLVSGYSYNEQFF. The CDR3 DNA is TGCGCCAGCAGCTTGGTTTCGGGTTACTCCTACAATGAGCAGTTCTTC.

In its sample, this clonotype was seen a few times. V is TRBV6-6 and J is TRBJ2-7, with 10 positions matching TRBD1. CDR3 length: 13 amino acids. Germline assignment: CDR1 MNHNY and CDR2 SVGAGI (reference sequence). The ends lost 10 bases at V and 7 bases at J; junction bases unmatched: 10. This CDR3 reads CATRQGARGEQYF. The CDR3 nucleotides are TGTGCCACCAGACAGGGGGCCCGAGGGGAGCAGTACTTC.

The table lists this clonotype with many counts. In nucleotides, the CDR3 is TGCGCCAGCAGCTCCACAGAGAACACTGAAGCTTTCTTT. Translation gives CASSSTENTEAFF. The chain recombines TRBV5-1 with TRBJ1-1, with D unclear. The V and J ends lost 3 bases and 1 base respectively, with 7 bases between them. The CDR3 loop spans 13 amino acids. Germline V lookup: CDR1 SGHRS, CDR2 YFSETQ.

V usage is TRBV9 and J usage is TRBJ2-7, with D possibly TRBD1 on 6 matching bases. Looked up from germline, CDR1 is SGDLS and CDR2 is YYNGEE. V dropped 5 bases and J dropped 2 bases, with 17 bases sitting between them. The CDR3 is 15 amino acids. DNA for the CDR3: TGTGCCAGCAGTGTTGGTAGGGACACGACCTACGAGCAGTACTTC. Residues: CASSVGRDTTYEQYF. Combining the CDR3 with reference TRBV9 and TRBJ2-7 gives the whole variable domain DSGVTQTPKHLITATGQRVTLRCSPRSGDLSVYWYQQSLDQGLQFLIQYYNGEERAKGNILERFSAQQFPDLHSELNLSSLELGDSALYFCASSVGRDTTYEQYFGPGTRLTVT.

This clonotype occurred a few times. The V call is TRBV29-1, the J call TRBJ2-1; D unclear. V was clipped by 3 bases and J by 4 bases, with 10 bases between them. Germline V CDR1 and CDR2: SQVTM, ANQGSEA. The CDR3 sequence is 13 residues long. The DNA for the CDR3 is TGCAGCGTTGAGGTCTTTCGTTACAATGAGCAGTTCTTC. As protein: CSVEVFRYNEQFF.

The chain links TRBV6-5 to TRBJ1-3; D gene ambiguous. CDR3 length equals 14 residues. V lost 4 bases and J 0 bases, leaving 7 bases between the germline ends. Germline CDR1 is MNHEY and CDR2 is SVGAGI. The DNA for the CDR3 is TGTGCCAGCAGTTCCACCCACTCTGGAAACACCATATATTTT. It is translated as CASSSTHSGNTIYF.

Remarks on this clonotype: At one of its ends the junction is not consistent with the germline gene, which may arise from a read error. V and J are TRBV11-3 and TRBJ2-5; tentative D call: TRBD1 (5 bases). Germline V lookup: CDR1 SGHNT, CDR2 YENEEA. This CDR3 contains 13 residues. CDR3 in DNA: TGTGCCAGCAGCCCCGACAGAGAAGAGAGCCAGTACTTC. Translating it yields CASSPDREESQYF.

This clonotype has only a few counts. The rearrangement links TRBV21-1 to TRBJ2-2. TRBV21-1 is given as a pseudogene. The CDR3 is made up of 14 amino acids. This CDR3 reads CASSKRSNTGELFF. The CDR3 DNA reads as TGTGCCAGCAGCAAACGGAGTAACACCGGGGAGCTGTTTTTT.

V is TRBV20-1 and J is TRBJ2-1, with D tentatively TRBD1 (5 bases). The CDR3 length is 15 residues. V lost 5 bases and J 1 base, leaving 15 bases between the germline ends. Germline CDR1 DFQATT, CDR2 SNEGSKA (reference sequence). CDR3 coding DNA: TGCAGTGCTCTGTGGGCAGGGCGGTCCTACAATGAGCAGTTCTTC. Encoded protein: CSALWAGRSYNEQFF.

This clonotype was recorded at least ten times. Here the CDR3 DNA reads TGCAGTGCTAGCCCGAGGGGGAGGGCCGAGCAGTACTTC. Translating it yields CSASPRGRAEQYF. This chain connects TRBV20-1 to TRBJ2-7, with D possibly matching TRBD2 (7 bases). Trimming removed 3 bases at V and 6 bases at J, with 15 bases between. CDR3 size: 13 residues. Germline CDR1 is DFQATT and CDR2 is SNEGSKA (reference sequence).

The chain joins TRBV3-1 to TRBJ2-2; no definite D call. There are 11 residues in the CDR3. V gave up 5 bases and J gave up 9 bases, with 7 bases separating them. Looked up from germline, CDR1 is LGHDT and CDR2 is YNNKEL (reference sequence). In nucleotides, the CDR3 is TGTGCCAGCAGCTCCAGCTGGGAGCTGTTTTTT. Amino acid sequence: CASSSSWELFF.

This clonotype was counted between two and nine times. The chain combines TRBV6-9 with TRBJ2-2, with TRBD2 as a possible D gene (6 bases). Germline V gene sequence: CDR1 MNHGY, CDR2 SVAAGI. The CDR3 covers 15 residues. V dropped 0 bases and J dropped 4 bases, with 9 bases sitting between them. CDR3: CASSYSDSGTGELFF. The CDR3 nucleotides are TGTGCCAGCAGTTATTCGGATAGCGGCACCGGGGAGCTGTTTTTT.